The clone carrying this TCR beta chain showed up many times. RNA served as the template for amplifying TCR beta CDR3 regions. The library came from an HTBI-primed first-round RT-PCR and a second-round multiplex PCR. TCRdb re-called the multiplex PCR reads through MiXCR, storing one row per CDR3 protein. The sample holds about 220,000 distinct CDR3 sequences, 20% to 25% seen once. This sample is part of a study of Graves' ophthalmopathy and Graves' hyperthyroidism. From germline, CDR1 is MNHEY and CDR2 SVGEGT. This CDR3 region has 15 residues. V dropped 5 bases and J dropped 6 bases, with 19 bases sitting between them.

Sequenced sample: peripheral blood. The J gene is TRBJ1-2, the V gene TRBV6-2 or TRBV6-3; TRBD1 might be the D (6 bases). The sequence was obtained from a woman in her fifties or sixties with Graves' ophthalmopathy. The CDR3 DNA reads as TGTGCCAGCAGTCCTATTCCAACAGGGATTGATGGCTACACCTTC. Translated: CASSPIPTGIDGYTF.